This T cell receptor (beta chain) was captured by sequencing in a study of T cell repertoires in cytomegalovirus infection. Whole-study results and caveats: The cumulative frequency of public TCR beta families distinguished individuals who carried CMV together with the relevant HLA.

Concerning this clonotype itself: Antigen unknown.

Trimming stripped 2 bases from V and 4 bases from J, with 17 bases between. The CDR3 covers 16 residues. CDR1 DFQATT and CDR2 SNEGSKA come from the germline V gene (reference sequence). TCRdb re-called the reads through MiXCR, storing one row per CDR3 protein. Among roughly 310,000 distinct CDR3 sequences, 17% were seen once, and the ten largest hold 9.5% to 15%. This chain links TRBV20-1 with TRBJ2-2; no definite D call. The TCR was taken from a human donor in good health (CMV status not recorded). Some clones in this sample may be carry-over from other donors' samples. The sample consisted of PBMCs. DNA of the CDR3: TGCAGTGCTAGAAAATACGGTAGCCGCGTCACCGGGGAGCTGTTTTTT. Translated: CSARKYGSRVTGELFF.